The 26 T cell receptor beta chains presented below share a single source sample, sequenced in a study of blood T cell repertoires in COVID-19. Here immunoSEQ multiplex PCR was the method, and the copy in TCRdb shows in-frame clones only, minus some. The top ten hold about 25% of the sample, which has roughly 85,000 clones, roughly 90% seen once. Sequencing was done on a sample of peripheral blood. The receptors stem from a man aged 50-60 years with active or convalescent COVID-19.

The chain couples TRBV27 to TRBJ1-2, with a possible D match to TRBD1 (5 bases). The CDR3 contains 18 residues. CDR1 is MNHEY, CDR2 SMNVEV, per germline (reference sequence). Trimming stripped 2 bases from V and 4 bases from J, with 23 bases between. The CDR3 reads CASSLVGGSQGSGYGYTF. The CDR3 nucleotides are TGTGCCAGCAGTTTAGTCGGTGGTAGTCAGGGCTCGGGCTATGGCTACACCTTC.

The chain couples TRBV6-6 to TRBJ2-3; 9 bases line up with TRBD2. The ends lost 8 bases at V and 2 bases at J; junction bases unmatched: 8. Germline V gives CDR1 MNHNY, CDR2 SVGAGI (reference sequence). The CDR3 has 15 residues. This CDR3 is CASPPSGVNTDTQYF. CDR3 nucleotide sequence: TGTGCCAGCCCCCCTAGCGGGGTAAACACAGATACGCAGTATTTT.

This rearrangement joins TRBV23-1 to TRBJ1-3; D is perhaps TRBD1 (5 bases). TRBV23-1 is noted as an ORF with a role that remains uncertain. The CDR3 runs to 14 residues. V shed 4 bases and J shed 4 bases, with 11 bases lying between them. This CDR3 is CASSRPRGGNTIYF. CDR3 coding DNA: TGCGCCAGCAGTCGCCCACGGGGGGGAAACACCATATATTTT.

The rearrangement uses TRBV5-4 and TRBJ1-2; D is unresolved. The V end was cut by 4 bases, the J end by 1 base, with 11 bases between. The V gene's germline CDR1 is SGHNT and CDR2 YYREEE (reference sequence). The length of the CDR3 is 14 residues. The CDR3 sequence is CASSPGNFNYGYTF. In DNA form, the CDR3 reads TGTGCCAGCAGCCCGGGGAACTTTAACTATGGCTACACCTTC.

The CDR3 sequence: CAWRVWAGPTSYGYTF. The CDR3 DNA sequence: TGTGCCTGGAGAGTATGGGCCGGACCAACTAGCTATGGCTACACCTTC. This rearrangement joins TRBV30 to TRBJ1-2; D gene uncertain. The germline V gene has CDR1 GTSNPN and CDR2 SVGIG (reference sequence). The V end lost 3 bases, the J end lost 4 bases, and 21 bases lay between the germline ends. The CDR3 has 16 residues.

Here the CDR3 DNA reads TGCGCCAGCAGCTTGGCCGGACAGGGCAGCACAGATACGCAGTATTTT. It is translated as CASSLAGQGSTDTQYF. The V and J genes are TRBV5-1 and TRBJ2-3; 8 nucleotides match TRBD1. The length of the CDR3 is 16 residues. Germline V lookup: CDR1 SGHRS, CDR2 YFSETQ. Trimming took 0 bases from V and 0 from J; bases not matched to a gene: 3.

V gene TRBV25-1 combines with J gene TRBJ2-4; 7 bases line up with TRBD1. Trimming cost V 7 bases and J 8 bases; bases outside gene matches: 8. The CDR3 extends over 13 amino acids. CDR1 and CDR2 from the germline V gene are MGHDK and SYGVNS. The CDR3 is CASMRQGIDIQYF. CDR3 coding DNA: TGTGCCAGCATGAGACAGGGTATTGACATTCAGTACTTC.

The CDR3 bases are TGTGCCAGCAGACCCGGGACTAGCGGGAGACAACGCTCCTACGAGCAGTACTTC. It codes for CASRPGTSGRQRSYEQYF. The V and J genes are TRBV5-5 and TRBJ2-7, with 14 nucleotides matching TRBD2. The trim removed 5 bases at V and 0 bases at J, leaving 10 bases unmatched. CDR3 size: 18 residues. Germline CDR1 SGHKS, CDR2 YYEKEE (reference sequence).

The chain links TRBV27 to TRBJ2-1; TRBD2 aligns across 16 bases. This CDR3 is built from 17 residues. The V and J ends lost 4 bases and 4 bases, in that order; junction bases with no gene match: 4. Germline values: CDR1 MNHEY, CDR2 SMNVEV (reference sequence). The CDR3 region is CASSSGLAGGRYNEQFF. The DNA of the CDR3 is TGTGCCAGCAGTTCGGGACTAGCGGGGGGGCGGTACAATGAGCAGTTCTTC.

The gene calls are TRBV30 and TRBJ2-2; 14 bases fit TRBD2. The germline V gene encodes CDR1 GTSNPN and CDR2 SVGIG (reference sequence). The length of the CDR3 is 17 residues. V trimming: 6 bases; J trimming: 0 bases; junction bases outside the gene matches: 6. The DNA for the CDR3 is TGTGCCTGCCGACTAGCGGGGGGGGGATCGAACACCGGGGAGCTGTTTTTT. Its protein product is CACRLAGGGSNTGELFF.

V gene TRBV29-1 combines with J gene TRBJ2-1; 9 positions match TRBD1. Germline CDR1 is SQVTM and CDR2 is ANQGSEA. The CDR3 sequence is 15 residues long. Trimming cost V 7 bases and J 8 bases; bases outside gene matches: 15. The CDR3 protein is CSAGRDRVESDEQFF. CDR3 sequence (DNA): TGCAGCGCTGGGAGGGACAGGGTTGAATCGGATGAGCAGTTCTTC.

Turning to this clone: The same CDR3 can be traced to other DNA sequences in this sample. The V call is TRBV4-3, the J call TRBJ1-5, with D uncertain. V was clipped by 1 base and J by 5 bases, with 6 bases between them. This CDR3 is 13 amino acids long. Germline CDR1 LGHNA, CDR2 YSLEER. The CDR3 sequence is CASSQGRDQPQHF. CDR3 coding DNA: TGCGCCAGCAGCCAAGGGAGAGATCAGCCCCAGCATTTT.

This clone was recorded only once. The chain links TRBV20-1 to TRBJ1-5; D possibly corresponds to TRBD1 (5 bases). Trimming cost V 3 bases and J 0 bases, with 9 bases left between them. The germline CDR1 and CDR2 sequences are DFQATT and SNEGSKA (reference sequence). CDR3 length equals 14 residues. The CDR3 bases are TGCAGTGCTAGTGCAGGGCATAGCAATCAGCCCCAGCATTTT. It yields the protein CSASAGHSNQPQHF.

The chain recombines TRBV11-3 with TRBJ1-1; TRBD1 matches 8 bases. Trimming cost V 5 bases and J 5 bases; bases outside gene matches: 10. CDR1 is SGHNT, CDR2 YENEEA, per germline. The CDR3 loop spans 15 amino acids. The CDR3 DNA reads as TGTGCCAGCAGCAGAGAAGCACAGGGGGGAACTGAAGCTTTCTTT. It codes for CASSREAQGGTEAFF.

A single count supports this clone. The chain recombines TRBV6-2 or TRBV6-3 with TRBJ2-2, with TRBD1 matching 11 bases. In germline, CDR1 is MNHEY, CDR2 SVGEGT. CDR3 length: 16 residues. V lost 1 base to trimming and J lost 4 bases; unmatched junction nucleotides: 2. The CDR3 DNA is TGTGCCAGCAGTTACTGGGGGACAGGGGGCACCGGGGAGCTGTTTTTT. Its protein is CASSYWGTGGTGELFF.

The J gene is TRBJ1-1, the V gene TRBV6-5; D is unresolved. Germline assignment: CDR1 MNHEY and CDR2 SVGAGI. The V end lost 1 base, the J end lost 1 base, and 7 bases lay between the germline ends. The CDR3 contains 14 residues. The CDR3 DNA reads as TGTGCCAGCAGTTACTGGGCGGGGAACACTGAAGCTTTCTTT. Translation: CASSYWAGNTEAFF.

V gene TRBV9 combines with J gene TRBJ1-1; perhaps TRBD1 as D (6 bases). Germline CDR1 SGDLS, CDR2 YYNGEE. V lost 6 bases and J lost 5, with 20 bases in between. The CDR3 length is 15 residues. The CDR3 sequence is CASTAYKQGGTEAFF. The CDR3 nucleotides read TGTGCCAGCACTGCTTATAAACAGGGTGGGACTGAAGCTTTCTTT.

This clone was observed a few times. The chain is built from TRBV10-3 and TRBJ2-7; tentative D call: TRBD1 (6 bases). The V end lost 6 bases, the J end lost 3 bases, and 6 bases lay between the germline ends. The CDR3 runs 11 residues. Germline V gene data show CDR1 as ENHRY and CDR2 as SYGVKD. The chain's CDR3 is CAIRDSYEQYF. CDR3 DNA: TGTGCCATCAGGGACAGCTACGAGCAGTACTTC.

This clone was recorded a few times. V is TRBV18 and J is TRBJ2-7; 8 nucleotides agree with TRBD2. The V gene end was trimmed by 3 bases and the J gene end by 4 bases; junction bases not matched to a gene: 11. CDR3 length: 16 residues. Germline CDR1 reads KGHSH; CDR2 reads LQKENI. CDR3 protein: CASSPLAERESYEQYF. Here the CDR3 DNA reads TGTGCCAGCTCACCGTTGGCCGAGCGGGAGTCATACGAGCAGTACTTC. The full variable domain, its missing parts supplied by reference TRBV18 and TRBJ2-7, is NAGVMQNPRHLVRRRGQEARLRCSPMKGHSHVYWYRQLPEEGLKFMVYLQKENIIDESGMPKERFSAEFPKEGPSILRIQQVVRGDSAAYFCASSPLAERESYEQYFGPGTRLTVT.

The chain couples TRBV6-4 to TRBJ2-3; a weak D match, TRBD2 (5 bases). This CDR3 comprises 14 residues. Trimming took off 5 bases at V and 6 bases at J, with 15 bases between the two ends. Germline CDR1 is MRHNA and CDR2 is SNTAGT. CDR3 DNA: TGTGCCAGCAGTCGGGGTGATCTTGGTGATACGCAGTATTTT. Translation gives CASSRGDLGDTQYF.

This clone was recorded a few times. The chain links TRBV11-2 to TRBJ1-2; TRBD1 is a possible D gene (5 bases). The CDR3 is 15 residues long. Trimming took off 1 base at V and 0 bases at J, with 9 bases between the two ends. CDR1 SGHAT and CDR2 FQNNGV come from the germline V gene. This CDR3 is CASSLGRGTNYGYTF. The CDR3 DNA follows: TGTGCCAGCAGCTTAGGAAGGGGTACTAACTATGGCTACACCTTC.

CDR3 nucleotides: TGTGCCAGCAGTGGTAGCACGACTACCCCTTCCTCACCCCTCCACTTT. Translating gives CASSGSTTTPSSPLHF. The chain is built from TRBV6-1 and TRBJ1-6, with D uncertain. The ends were cut back, 4 bases at V and 10 bases at J, with 20 bases in the middle. Germline V gene data show CDR1 as MNHNS and CDR2 as SASEGT. This CDR3 has 16 amino acids.

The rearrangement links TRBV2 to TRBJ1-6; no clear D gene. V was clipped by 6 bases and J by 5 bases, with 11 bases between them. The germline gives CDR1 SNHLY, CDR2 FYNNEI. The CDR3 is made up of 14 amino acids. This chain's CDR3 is CASSLTVDNSPLHF. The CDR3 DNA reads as TGTGCCAGCAGCCTCACGGTCGATAATTCACCCCTCCACTTT.

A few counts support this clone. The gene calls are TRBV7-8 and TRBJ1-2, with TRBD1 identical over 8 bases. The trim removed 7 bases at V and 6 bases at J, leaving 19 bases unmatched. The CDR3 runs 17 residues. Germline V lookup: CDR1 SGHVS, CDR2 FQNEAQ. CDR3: CASTLDRGAQGGDGYTF. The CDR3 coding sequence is TGTGCCAGCACCCTAGACAGGGGAGCTCAGGGAGGAGATGGCTACACCTTC.

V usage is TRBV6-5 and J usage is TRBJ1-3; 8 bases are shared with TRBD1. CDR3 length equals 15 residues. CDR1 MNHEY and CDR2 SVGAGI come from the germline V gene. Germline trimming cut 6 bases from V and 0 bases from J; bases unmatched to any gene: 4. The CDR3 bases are TGTGCCAGCAGCCGAACAGGGGGCTCTGGAAACACCATATATTTT. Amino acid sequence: CASSRTGGSGNTIYF.

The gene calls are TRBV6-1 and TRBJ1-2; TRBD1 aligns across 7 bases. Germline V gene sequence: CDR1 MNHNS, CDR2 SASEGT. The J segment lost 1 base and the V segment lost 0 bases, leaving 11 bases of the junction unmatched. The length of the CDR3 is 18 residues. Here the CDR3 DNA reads TGTGCCAGCAGTGAAGCTATTTTTGGGGACAGCAATAACTATGGCTACACCTTC. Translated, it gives CASSEAIFGDSNNYGYTF.